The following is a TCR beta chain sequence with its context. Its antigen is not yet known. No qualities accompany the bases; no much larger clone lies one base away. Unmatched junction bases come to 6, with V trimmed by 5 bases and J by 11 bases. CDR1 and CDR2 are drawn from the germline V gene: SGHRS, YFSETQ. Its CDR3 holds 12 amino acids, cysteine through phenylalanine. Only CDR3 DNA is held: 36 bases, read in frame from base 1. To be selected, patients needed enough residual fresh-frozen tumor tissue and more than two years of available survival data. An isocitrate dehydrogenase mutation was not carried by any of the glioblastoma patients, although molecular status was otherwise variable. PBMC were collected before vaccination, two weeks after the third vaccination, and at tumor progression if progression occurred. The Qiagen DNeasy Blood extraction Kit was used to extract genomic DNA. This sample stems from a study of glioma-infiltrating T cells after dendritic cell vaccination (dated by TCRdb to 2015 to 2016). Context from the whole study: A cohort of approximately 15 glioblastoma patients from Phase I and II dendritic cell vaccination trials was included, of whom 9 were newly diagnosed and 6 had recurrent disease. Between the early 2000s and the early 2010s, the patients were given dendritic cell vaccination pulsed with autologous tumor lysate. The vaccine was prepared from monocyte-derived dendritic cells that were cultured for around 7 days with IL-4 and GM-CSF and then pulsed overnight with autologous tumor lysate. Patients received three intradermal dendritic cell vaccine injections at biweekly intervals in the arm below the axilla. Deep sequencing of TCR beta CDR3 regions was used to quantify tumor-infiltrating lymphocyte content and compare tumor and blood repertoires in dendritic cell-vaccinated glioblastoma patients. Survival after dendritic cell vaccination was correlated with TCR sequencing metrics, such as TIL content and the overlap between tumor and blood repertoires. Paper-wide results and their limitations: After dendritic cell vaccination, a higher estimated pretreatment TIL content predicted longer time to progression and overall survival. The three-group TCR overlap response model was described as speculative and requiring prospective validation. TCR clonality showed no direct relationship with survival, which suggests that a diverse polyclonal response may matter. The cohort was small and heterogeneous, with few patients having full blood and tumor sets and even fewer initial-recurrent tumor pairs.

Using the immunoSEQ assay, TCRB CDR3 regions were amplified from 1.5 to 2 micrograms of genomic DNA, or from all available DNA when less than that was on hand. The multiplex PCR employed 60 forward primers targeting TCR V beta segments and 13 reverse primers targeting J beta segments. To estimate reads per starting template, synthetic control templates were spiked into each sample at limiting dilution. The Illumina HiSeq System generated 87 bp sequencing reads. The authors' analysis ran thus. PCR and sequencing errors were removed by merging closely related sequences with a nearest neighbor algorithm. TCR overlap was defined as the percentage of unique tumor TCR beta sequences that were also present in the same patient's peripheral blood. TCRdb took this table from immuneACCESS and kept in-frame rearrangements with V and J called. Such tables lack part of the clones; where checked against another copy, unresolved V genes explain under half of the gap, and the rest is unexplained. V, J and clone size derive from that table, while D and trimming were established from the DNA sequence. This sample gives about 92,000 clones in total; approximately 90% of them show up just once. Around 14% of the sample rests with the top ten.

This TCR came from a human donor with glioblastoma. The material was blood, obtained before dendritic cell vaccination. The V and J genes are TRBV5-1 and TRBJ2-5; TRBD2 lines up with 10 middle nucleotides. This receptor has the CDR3 CASRLAGLEQYF. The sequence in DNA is TGCGCCAGCAGACTAGCGGGGTTGGAGCAGTACTTC.